This TCR beta chain was captured by sequencing in a study of blood T cell repertoires in COVID-19 (dated by TCRdb to the early 2020s). Some background on the complete study: Samples covering the acute and convalescent phases of COVID-19 were provided by collaborators in the United States, Italy and Spain. The dataset comprised deeply sampled blood TCRbeta repertoires from subjects exposed to, actively infected with, or recovered from COVID-19. Samples came from the ongoing ImmuneRACE study (first 160 participants) plus 1,254 subjects from 6 global collaborators. The repertoires were made available in a free public database intended to serve as a resource for research on the immune response to SARS-CoV-2. The material from the prospective study consisted of cDNA or gDNA derived from T cells, B-cell-depleted T cells, or PBMCs. Where available, HLA class I and class II types were taken from metadata supplied by the sample provider and were not determined by assay-based typing. Sample metadata almost always included a de-identified subject ID, COVID-19 status, age in years and sex. Overall study results and their limits: The amount of clinical and demographic metadata varied by source and participant and was provided uncurated.

Collaborating institutions collected whole blood in K2EDTA tubes following their own protocols. For TCRbeta analysis, collaborators shipped samples as frozen whole blood, isolated PBMCs, or DNA extracted from either of those sample types. With regard to this clone: Its binding antigen is unknown. No much larger clone is present one base from it, and per-base qualities are unavailable.

TCRbeta CDR3 regions were amplified from genomic DNA by means of the immunoSEQ Assay, a bias-controlled multiplex PCR. The authors' pipeline ran thus. Within the assay, amplification of reference gene primers was used to estimate how many nucleated cells each sample contained. To quantify the absolute abundance of each unique TCRbeta CDR3 rearrangement, sequence reads were collapsed and filtered. For each sample, productive Simpson clonality was calculated as the square root of Simpson's diversity index over productive rearrangements. TCRdb stores this immuneACCESS table with in-frame sequences only. Part of the clones is absent; in the studies checked, under half of the shortfall reflects unresolved V genes, and no reason is known for the rest. V and J calls and clone size are as listed in that table; D and trimming were resolved from the DNA. The sample yields around 100,000 clones; roughly 84% were counted once. The ten largest clones take up 9.5% to 15% of the sample.

Trimming costs V 0 bases and J 5 bases, and their ends lie 17 bases apart. The CDR3 has 16 amino acids, counting the end cysteine and phenylalanine. The kept DNA is CDR3 alone, 48 bases in frame from the first base. CDR1 and CDR2 (SGHDT, YYEEEE) derive from the germline V gene. The TCR originated in a human donor in a cohort sampled during active COVID-19. Sequencing input: peripheral blood. Recombination connected TRBV5-6 to TRBJ1-2; the D gene is possibly TRBD1, with 6 bases matching. The CDR3 in this case is CASSLGMAGVSYGYTF. The DNA sequence is given as TGTGCCAGCAGCTTGGGTATGGCAGGGGTGTCTTATGGCTACACCTTC.